Detailed here is one TCR beta chain. Its target is unknown. The sample belongs to a study of response to subunit inactivated influenza vaccine. Study-wide points: Seasonal influenza vaccination, on each occasion, was suggested by the authors to recruit few new T cells.

The CDR3 loop spans 19 amino acids. Trimming stripped 0 bases from V and 1 base from J, with 17 bases between. Germline values: CDR1 SGHRS, CDR2 YFSETQ. MiXCR, applied by TCRdb to the RT-PCR reads, yields one record per CDR3 protein. The table shows more than 450,000 distinct CDR3 sequences, with roughly 10% occurring only once. The sequences come from PBMCs from blood, collected on the day of vaccination. This clonotype originated in a man between 50 and 59 years old who received an inactivated influenza vaccine. The chain combines TRBV5-1 with TRBJ2-6; TRBD1 might be the D (6 bases). The CDR3 DNA is TGCGCCAGCAGCTTGGGGGGGCGAGGAAGTTGGTCTGGGGCCAACGTCCTGACTTTC. Its protein product is CASSLGGRGSWSGANVLTF.